The next 4 T cell receptor beta chains were all read from a single sample in a study of T cell repertoires in cytomegalovirus infection. TCRdb ran MiXCR on the reads and lists one entry per CDR3 protein. In the table there are 200,000 or so distinct CDR3 sequences, roughly 34% of which are singletons. Their target antigens are unknown. This specimen consisted of CD8+ T cells from cultured PBMCs, obtained from culture after CMV antigen stimulation. These receptor sequences come from a human donor in good health (CMV status not recorded). Some clones in this sample may be carry-over from other donors' samples.

This clonotype was counted many times. The chain has TRBV9 and TRBJ2-3; D unresolved. The germline V gene has CDR1 SGDLS and CDR2 YYNGEE. The CDR3 length is 11 residues. Trimming cost V 5 bases and J 5 bases, with 6 bases left between them. The CDR3: CASSVGDTQYF. In DNA form, the CDR3 reads TGTGCCAGCAGTGTCGGAGATACGCAGTATTTT.

The V and J genes are TRBV27 and TRBJ2-1, with 9 bases fitting TRBD1. The CDR3 loop spans 16 amino acids. CDR1 is MNHEY and CDR2 is SMNVEV in the germline V gene (reference sequence). J lost 1 base, V lost 5 bases, and 6 bases had no gene match. The CDR3 bases are TGTGCCAGCAGTCCCCAAGGGACAGGGTCCTACAATGAGCAGTTCTTC. Its protein product is CASSPQGTGSYNEQFF.

The genes are TRBV7-3 and TRBJ1-2; no reliable D call. Germline values: CDR1 SGHTA, CDR2 FQGTGA. CDR3 length: 15 residues. V lost 0 bases, J lost 6 bases, and 14 bases lay in between. CDR3: CASSLTSAGVDGYTF. Here the CDR3 DNA reads TGTGCCAGCAGCTTAACTTCGGCCGGAGTGGATGGCTACACCTTC.

The chain employs TRBV7-8 and TRBJ2-1; D may match TRBD1 or TRBD2 (6 bases each). The V gene lost 1 base and the J gene lost 9 bases, with 16 bases spanning the gap. Per the germline V gene, CDR1 is SGHVS and CDR2 is FQNEAQ. This CDR3 has 15 residues. This CDR3 reads CASSLELGGRSEQFF. The CDR3 region has the DNA TGTGCCAGCAGCTTAGAACTAGGGGGGAGGAGTGAGCAGTTCTTC.